This T cell receptor beta chain stems from a study of T cell changes during pregnancy in multiple sclerosis. CDR3 size: 17 residues. The V gene's germline CDR1 is SGHNT and CDR2 YENEEA. The V gene lost 7 bases and the J gene lost 2 bases, with 20 bases spanning the gap. The assay was immunoSEQ multiplex PCR, and TCRdb's table has in-frame clones only and misses some. The table includes around 99,000 clones, about nine tenths detected once. The sample in question was peripheral blood, obtained in the third trimester of pregnancy. The source of this sequence is a female donor in good health, enrolled as a control in a pregnancy study. The rearrangement joins TRBV11-3 to TRBJ2-2; perhaps TRBD2 as D (7 bases). This CDR3 is CASTYVWGGLNTGELFF. In DNA, the CDR3 is TGTGCCAGCACCTACGTATGGGGGGGCCTAAACACCGGGGAGCTGTTTTTT.